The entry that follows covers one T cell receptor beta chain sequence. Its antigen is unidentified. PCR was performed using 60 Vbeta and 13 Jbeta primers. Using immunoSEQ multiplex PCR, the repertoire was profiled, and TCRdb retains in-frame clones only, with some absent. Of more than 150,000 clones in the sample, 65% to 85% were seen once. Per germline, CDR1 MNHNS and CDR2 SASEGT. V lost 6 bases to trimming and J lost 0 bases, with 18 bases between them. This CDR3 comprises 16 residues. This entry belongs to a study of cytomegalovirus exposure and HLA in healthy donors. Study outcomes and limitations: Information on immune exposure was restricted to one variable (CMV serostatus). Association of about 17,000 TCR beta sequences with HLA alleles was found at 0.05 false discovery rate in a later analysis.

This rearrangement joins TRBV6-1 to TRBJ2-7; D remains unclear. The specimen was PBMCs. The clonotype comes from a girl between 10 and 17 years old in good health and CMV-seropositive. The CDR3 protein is CASSERISRSSYEQYF. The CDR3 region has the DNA TGTGCCAGCAGCGAAAGGATTTCCCGGAGCTCCTACGAGCAGTACTTC.